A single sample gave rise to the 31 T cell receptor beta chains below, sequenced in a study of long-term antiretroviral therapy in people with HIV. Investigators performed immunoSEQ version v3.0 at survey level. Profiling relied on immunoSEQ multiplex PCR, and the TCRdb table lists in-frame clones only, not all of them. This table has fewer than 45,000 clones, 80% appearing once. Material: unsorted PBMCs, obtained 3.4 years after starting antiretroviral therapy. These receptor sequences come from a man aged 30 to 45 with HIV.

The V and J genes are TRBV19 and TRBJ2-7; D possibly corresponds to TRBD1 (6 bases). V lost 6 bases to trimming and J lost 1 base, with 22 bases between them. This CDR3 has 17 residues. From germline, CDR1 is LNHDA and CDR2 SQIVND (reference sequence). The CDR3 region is CASRPGHNLLISYEQYF. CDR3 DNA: TGTGCCAGTAGACCGGGACATAATCTACTCATTTCCTACGAGCAGTACTTC. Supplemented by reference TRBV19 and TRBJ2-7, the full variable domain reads DGGITQSPKYLFRKEGQNVTLSCEQNLNHDAMYWYRQDPGQGLRLIYYSQIVNDFQKGDIAEGYSVSREKKESFPLTVTSAQKNPTAFYLCASRPGHNLLISYEQYFGPGTRLTVT.

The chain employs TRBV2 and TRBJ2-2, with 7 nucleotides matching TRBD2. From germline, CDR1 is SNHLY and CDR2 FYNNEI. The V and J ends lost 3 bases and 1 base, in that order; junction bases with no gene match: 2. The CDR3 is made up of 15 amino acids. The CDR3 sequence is CASSELAGNTGELFF. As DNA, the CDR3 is TGTGCCAGCAGTGAGTTAGCGGGGAACACCGGGGAGCTGTTTTTT.

The CDR3 DNA sequence: TGTGCCAGCTCACCACAGGGTAGCGAAAAACTGTTTTTT. Translation gives CASSPQGSEKLFF. The chain combines TRBV18 with TRBJ1-4; no reliable D call. Trimming removed 1 base from V and 8 bases from J, with 8 bases in between. This CDR3 contains 13 residues. Germline CDR1 reads KGHSH; CDR2 reads LQKENI.

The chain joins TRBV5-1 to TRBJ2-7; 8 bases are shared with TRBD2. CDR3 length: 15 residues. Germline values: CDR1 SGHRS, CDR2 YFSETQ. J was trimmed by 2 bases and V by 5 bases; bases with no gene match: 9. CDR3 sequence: CASRTSGSAAYEQYF. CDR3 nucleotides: TGCGCCAGCAGGACAAGCGGGAGTGCGGCCTACGAGCAGTACTTC.

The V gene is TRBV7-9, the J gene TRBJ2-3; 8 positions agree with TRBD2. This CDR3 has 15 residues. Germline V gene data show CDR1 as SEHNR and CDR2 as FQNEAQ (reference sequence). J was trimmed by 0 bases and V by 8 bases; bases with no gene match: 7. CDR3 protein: CASEGGGRSTDTQYF. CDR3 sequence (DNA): TGTGCCAGCGAGGGGGGCGGGAGGAGCACAGATACGCAGTATTTT.

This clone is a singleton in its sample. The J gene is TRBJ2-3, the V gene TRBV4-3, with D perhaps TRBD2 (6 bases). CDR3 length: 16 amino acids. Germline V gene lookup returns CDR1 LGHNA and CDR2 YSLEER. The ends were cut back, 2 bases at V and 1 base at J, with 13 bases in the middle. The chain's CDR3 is CASSQRGQRGTDTQYF. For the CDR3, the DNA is TGCGCCAGCAGCCAAAGGGGCCAGCGGGGCACAGATACGCAGTATTTT.

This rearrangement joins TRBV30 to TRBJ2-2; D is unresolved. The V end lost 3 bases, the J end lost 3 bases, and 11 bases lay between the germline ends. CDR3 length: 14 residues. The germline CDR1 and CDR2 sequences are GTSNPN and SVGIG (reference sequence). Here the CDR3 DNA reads TGTGCCTGGAGGGTCGGTGGTTACACCGGGGAGCTGTTTTTT. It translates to CAWRVGGYTGELFF.

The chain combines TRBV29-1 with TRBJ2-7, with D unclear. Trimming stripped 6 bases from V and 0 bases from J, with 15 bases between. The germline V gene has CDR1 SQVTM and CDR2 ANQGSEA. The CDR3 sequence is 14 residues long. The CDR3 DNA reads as TGCAGCGTAAGAACGACCTATATCTCCTACGAGCAGTACTTC. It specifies CSVRTTYISYEQYF.

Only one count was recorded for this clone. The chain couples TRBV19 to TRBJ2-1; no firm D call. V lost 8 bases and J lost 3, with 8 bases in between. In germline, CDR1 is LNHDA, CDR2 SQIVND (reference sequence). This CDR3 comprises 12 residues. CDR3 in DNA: TGTGCCAGTTCACCGGGCTACAATGAGCAGTTCTTC. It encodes CASSPGYNEQFF. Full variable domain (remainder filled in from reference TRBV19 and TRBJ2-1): DGGITQSPKYLFRKEGQNVTLSCEQNLNHDAMYWYRQDPGQGLRLIYYSQIVNDFQKGDIAEGYSVSREKKESFPLTVTSAQKNPTAFYLCASSPGYNEQFFGPGTRLTVL.

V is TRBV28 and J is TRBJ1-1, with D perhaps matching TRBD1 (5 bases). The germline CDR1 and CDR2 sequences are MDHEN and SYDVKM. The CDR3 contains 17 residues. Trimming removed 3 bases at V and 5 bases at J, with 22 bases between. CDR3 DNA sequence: TGTGCCAGCAGTTTGCGGTCCAAGGGGCGAGAGAAGACTGAAGCTTTCTTT. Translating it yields CASSLRSKGREKTEAFF.

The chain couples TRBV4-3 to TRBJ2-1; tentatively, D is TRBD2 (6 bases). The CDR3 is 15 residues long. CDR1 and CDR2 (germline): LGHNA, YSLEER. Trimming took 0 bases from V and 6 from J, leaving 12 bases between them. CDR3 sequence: CASSQEWAAGNEQFF. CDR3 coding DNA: TGCGCCAGCAGCCAAGAATGGGCAGCGGGCAATGAGCAGTTCTTC.

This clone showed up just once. The CDR3 nucleotides read TGTGCCGAGGCGGGAGGTGGTAGAGAGACCCAGTACTTC. It encodes CAEAGGGRETQYF. V is TRBV28 and J is TRBJ2-5, with TRBD2 matching over 8 bases. Trimming cost V 11 bases and J 4 bases; bases outside gene matches: 9. The CDR3 loop spans 13 amino acids. Germline lookup yields CDR1 MDHEN and CDR2 SYDVKM.

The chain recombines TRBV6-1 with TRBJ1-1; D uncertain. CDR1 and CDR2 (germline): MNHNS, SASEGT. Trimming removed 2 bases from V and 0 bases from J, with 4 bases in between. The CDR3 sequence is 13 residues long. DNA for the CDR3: TGTGCCAGCAGTGAAAGGGTGAACACTGAAGCTTTCTTT. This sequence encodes CASSERVNTEAFF.

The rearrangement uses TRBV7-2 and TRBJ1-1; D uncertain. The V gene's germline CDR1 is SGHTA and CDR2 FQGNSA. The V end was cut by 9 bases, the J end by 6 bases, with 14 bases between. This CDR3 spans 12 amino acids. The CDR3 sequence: CASSGASAEAFF. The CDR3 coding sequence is TGTGCCAGTTCAGGAGCTTCCGCTGAAGCTTTCTTT.

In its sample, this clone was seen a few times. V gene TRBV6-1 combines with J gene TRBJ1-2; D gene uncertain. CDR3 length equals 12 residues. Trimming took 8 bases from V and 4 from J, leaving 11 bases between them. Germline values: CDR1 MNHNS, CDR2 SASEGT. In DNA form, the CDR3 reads TGTGCCAGCTCTAATGGGCTCTATGGCTACACCTTC. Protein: CASSNGLYGYTF.

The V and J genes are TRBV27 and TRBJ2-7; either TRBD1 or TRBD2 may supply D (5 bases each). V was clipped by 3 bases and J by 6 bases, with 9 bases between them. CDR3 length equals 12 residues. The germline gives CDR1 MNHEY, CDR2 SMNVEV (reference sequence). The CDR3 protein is CASSFYGAEQYF. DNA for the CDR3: TGTGCCAGCAGTTTTTACGGGGCCGAGCAGTACTTC.

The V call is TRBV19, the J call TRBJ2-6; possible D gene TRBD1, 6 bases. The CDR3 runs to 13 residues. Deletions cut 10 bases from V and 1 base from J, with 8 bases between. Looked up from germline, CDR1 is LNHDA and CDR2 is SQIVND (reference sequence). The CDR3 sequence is CAIQGSGANVLTF. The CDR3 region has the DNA TGTGCCATTCAGGGGTCTGGGGCCAACGTCCTGACTTTC.

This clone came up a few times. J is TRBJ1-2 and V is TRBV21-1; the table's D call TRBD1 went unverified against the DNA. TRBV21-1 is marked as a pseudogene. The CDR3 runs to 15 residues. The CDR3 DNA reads TGTGCCAGCAGCAAAGAACCACAGGGGCGAGAGTGCTACACCTTC. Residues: CASSKEPQGRECYTF.

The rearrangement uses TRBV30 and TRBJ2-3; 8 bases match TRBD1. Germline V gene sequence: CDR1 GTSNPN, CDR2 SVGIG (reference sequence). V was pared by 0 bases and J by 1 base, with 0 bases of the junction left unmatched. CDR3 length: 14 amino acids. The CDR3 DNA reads TGTGCCTGGAGTGTACAGGGGGGCACAGATACGCAGTATTTT. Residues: CAWSVQGGTDTQYF.

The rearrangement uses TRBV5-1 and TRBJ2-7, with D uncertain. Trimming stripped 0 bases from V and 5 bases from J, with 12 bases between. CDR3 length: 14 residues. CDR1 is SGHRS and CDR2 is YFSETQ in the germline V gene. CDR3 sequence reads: CASSLAFAVHEQYF. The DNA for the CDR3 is TGCGCCAGCAGCTTGGCCTTCGCGGTGCACGAGCAGTACTTC.

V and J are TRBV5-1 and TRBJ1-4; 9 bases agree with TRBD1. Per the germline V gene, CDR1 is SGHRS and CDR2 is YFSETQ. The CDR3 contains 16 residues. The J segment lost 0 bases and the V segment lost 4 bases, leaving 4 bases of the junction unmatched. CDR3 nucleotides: TGCGCCAGCAGCCAGACAGGGGGTACAACTAATGAAAAACTGTTTTTT. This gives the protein CASSQTGGTTNEKLFF.

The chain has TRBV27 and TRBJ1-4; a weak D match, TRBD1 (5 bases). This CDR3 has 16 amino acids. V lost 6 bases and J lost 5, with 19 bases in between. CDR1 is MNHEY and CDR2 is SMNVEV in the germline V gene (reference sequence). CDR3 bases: TGTGCCAGCAGCCCCGACCCGAGACGGGGGAATGAAAAACTGTTTTTT. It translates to CASSPDPRRGNEKLFF. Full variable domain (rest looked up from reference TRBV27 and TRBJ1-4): EAQVTQNPRYLITVTGKKLTVTCSQNMNHEYMSWYRQDPGLGLRQIYYSMNVEVTDKGDVPEGYKVSRKEKRNFPLILESPSPNQTSLYFCASSPDPRRGNEKLFFGSGTQLSVL.

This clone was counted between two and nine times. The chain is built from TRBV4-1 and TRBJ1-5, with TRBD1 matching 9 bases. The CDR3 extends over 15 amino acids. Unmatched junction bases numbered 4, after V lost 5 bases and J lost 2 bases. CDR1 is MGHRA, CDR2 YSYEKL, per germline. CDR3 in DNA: TGCGCCAGCAGCGCACAGGGGGCAGGCAATCAGCCCCAGCATTTT. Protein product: CASSAQGAGNQPQHF.

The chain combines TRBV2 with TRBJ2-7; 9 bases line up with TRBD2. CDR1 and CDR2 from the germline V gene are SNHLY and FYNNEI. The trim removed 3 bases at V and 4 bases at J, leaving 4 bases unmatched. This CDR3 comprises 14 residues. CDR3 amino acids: CASSDSGRIYEQYF. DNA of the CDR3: TGTGCCAGCAGTGATAGCGGGAGAATTTACGAGCAGTACTTC. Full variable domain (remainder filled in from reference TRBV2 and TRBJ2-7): EPEVTQTPSHQVTQMGQEVILRCVPISNHLYFYWYRQILGQKVEFLVSFYNNEISEKSEIFDDQFSVERPDGSNFTLKIRSTKLEDSAMYFCASSDSGRIYEQYFGPGTRLTVT.

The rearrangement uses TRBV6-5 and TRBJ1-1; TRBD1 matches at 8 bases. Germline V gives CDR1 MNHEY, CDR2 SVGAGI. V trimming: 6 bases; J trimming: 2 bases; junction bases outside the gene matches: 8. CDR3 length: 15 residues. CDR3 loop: CASRRTGGGNTEAFF. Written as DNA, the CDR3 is TGTGCCAGCAGAAGAACAGGGGGAGGAAACACTGAAGCTTTCTTT.

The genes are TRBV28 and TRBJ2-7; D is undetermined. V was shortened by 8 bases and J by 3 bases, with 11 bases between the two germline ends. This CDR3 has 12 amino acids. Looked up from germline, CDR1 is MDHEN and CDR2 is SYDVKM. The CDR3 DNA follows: TGTGCCAGCGGCGCCCGTTACTACGAGCAGTACTTC. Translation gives CASGARYYEQYF.

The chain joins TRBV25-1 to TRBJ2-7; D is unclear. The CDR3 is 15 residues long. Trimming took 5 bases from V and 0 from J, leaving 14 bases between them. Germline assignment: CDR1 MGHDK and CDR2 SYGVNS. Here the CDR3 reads CASSPPGVISYEQYF. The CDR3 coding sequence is TGTGCCAGCAGTCCTCCCGGCGTTATCTCCTACGAGCAGTACTTC.

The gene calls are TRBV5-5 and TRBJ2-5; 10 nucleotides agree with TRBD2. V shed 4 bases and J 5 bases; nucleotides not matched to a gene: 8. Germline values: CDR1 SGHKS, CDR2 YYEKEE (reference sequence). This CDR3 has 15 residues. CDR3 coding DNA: TGTGCCAGCAGCAGAAGTCCTAGCGGGAGTGAGACCCAGTACTTC. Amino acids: CASSRSPSGSETQYF.

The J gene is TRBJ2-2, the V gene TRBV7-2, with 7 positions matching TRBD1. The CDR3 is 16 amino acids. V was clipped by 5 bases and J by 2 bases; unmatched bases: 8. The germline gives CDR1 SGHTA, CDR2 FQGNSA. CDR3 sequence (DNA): TGTGCCAGCAGCCTTGTTACAGGGGCTAACACCGGGGAGCTGTTTTTT. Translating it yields CASSLVTGANTGELFF.

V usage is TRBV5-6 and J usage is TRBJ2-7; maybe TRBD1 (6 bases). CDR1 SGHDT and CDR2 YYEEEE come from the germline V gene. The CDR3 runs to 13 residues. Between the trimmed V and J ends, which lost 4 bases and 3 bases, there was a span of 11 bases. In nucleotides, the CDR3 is TGTGCCAGCAGCCGCCGACAGGACTACGAGCAGTACTTC. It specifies CASSRRQDYEQYF.

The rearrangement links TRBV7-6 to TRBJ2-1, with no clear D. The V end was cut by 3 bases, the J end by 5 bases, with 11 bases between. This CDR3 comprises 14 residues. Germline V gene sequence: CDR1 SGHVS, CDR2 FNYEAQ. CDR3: CASSLNPSHNEQFF. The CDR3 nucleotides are TGTGCCAGCAGCTTGAATCCGAGCCACAATGAGCAGTTCTTC.